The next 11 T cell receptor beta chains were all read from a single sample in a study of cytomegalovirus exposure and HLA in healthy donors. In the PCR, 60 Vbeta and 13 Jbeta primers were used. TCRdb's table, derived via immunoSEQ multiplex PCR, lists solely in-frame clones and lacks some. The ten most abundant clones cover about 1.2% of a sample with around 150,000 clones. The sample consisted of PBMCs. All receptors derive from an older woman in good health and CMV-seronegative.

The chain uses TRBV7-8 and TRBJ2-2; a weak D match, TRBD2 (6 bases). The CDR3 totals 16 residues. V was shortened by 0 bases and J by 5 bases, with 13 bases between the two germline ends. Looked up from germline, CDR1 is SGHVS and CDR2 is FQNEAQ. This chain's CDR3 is CASSLAPKGGTGELFF. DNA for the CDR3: TGTGCCAGCAGCTTAGCGCCAAAGGGAGGTACCGGGGAGCTGTTTTTT.

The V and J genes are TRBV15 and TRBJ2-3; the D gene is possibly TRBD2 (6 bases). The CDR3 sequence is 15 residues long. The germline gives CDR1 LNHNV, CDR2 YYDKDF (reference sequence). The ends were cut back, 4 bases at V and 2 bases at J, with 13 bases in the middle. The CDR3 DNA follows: TGTGCCACCAGCACCGATAGGCGGGACACAGATACGCAGTATTTT. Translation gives CATSTDRRDTDTQYF. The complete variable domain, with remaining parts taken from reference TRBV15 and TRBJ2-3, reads DAMVIQNPRYQVTQFGKPVTLSCSQTLNHNVMYWYQQKSSQAPKLLFHYYDKDFNNEADTPDNFQSRRPNTSFCFLDIRSPGLGDTAMYLCATSTDRRDTDTQYFGPGTRLTVL.

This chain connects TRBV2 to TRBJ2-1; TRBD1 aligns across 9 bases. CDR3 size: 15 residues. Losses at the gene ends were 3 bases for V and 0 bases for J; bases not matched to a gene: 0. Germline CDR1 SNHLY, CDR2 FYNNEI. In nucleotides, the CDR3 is TGTGCCAGCAGTGAGGACAGGGGCTCCTACAATGAGCAGTTCTTC. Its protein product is CASSEDRGSYNEQFF. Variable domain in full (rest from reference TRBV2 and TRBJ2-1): EPEVTQTPSHQVTQMGQEVILRCVPISNHLYFYWYRQILGQKVEFLVSFYNNEISEKSEIFDDQFSVERPDGSNFTLKIRSTKLEDSAMYFCASSEDRGSYNEQFFGPGTRLTVL.

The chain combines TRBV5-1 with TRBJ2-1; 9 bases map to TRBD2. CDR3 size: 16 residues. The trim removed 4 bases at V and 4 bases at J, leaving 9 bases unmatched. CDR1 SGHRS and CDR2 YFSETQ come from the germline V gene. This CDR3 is CASSGTGLARYNEQFF. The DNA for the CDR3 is TGCGCCAGCAGCGGCACCGGACTAGCGCGATACAATGAGCAGTTCTTC.

The CDR3, as DNA: TGTGCCTGGAGTGACAGCGGAAACACCATATATTTT. Encoded protein: CAWSDSGNTIYF. The chain employs TRBV30 and TRBJ1-3; D uncertain. This CDR3 is built from 12 residues. V was trimmed by 1 base and J by 4 bases, leaving 5 bases between them. Germline CDR1 reads GTSNPN; CDR2 reads SVGIG (reference sequence). Looking up the rest from reference TRBV30 and TRBJ1-3 gives the full variable domain: SQTIHQWPATLVQPVGSPLSLECTVEGTSNPNLYWYRQAAGRGLQLLFYSVGIGQISSEVPQNLSASRPQDRQFILSSKKLLLSDSGFYLCAWSDSGNTIYFGEGSWLTVV.

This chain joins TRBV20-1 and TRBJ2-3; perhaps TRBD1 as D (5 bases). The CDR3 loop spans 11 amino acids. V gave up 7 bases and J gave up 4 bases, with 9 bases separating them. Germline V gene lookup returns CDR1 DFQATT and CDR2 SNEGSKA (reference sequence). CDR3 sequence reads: CSVQGPDTQYF. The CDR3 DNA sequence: TGCAGTGTCCAGGGTCCAGATACGCAGTATTTT.

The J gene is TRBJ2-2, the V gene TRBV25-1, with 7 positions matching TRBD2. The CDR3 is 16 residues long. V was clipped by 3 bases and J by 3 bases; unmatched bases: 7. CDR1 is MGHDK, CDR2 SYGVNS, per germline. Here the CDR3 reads CASSDRKGGDTGELFF. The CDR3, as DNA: TGTGCCAGCAGTGATCGGAAGGGAGGGGACACCGGGGAGCTGTTTTTT.

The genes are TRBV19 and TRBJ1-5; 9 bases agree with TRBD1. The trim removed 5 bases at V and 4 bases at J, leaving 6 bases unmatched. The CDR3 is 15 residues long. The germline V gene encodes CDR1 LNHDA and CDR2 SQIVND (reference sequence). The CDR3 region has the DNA TGTGCCAGTAGTCCAAGACAGGGGGTGAATCAGCCCCAGCATTTT. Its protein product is CASSPRQGVNQPQHF.

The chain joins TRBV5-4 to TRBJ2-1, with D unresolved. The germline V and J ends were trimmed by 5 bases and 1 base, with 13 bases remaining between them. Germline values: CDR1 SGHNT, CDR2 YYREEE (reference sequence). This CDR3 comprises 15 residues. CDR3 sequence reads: CASRVGPASYNEQFF. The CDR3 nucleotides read TGTGCCAGCAGGGTTGGGCCGGCATCCTACAATGAGCAGTTCTTC. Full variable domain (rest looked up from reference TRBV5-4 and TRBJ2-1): ETGVTQSPTHLIKTRGQQVTLRCSSQSGHNTVSWYQQALGQGPQFIFQYYREEENGRGNFPPRFSGLQFPNYSSELNVNALELDDSALYLCASRVGPASYNEQFFGPGTRLTVL.

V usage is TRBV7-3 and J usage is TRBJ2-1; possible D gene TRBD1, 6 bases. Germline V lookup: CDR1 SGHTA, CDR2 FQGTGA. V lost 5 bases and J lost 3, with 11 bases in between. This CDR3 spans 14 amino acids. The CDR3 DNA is TGTGCCAGCAGCCAAGGGGGTGTCTACAATGAGCAGTTCTTC. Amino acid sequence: CASSQGGVYNEQFF.

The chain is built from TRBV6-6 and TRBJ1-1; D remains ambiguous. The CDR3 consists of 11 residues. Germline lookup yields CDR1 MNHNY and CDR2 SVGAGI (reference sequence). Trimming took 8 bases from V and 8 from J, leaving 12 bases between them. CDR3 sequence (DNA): TGTGCCAGCGTACTAGAAGTAGAAGCTTTCTTT. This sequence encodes CASVLEVEAFF.